The 19 T cell receptor beta chains below come from one sample, sequenced in a study of technical replicates of blood from a handful of donors. Generated by immunoSEQ multiplex PCR, the TCRdb table keeps only in-frame clones and is missing some. The sample has about 94,000 clones, 95% seen once. Sequences were obtained from T cells isolated from PBMCs. These receptors were obtained from a human donor in good health.

This chain joins TRBV29-1 and TRBJ2-5; D unresolved. Trimming stripped 4 bases from V and 3 bases from J, with 15 bases between. The CDR3 is 14 amino acids. Germline CDR1 SQVTM, CDR2 ANQGSEA. The DNA of the CDR3 is TGCAGCGTTGTTAGGCTAGGATTAGAAGAGACCCAGTACTTC. Translated: CSVVRLGLEETQYF.

CDR3 sequence: CASSLSTGGNYGYTF. DNA of the CDR3: TGTGCCAGCAGTTTATCGACCGGGGGTAACTATGGCTACACCTTC. The J gene is TRBJ1-2, the V gene TRBV28, with D possibly being TRBD1 (5 bases). Per the germline V gene, CDR1 is MDHEN and CDR2 is SYDVKM. Between the trimmed V and J ends, which lost 1 base and 1 base, there was a span of 10 bases. The CDR3 contains 15 residues.

The CDR3 here is CASSRLSRTGTSGREVEQYF. The CDR3 region has the DNA TGTGCCAGCAGTCGCCTGAGTAGAACCGGGACTAGCGGGAGGGAGGTGGAGCAGTACTTC. The chain has TRBV27 and TRBJ2-7, with 16 bases matching TRBD2. The CDR3 totals 20 residues. The V segment lost 5 bases and the J segment 7 bases; nucleotides outside the gene matches: 20. Germline V lookup: CDR1 MNHEY, CDR2 SMNVEV (reference sequence).

The V gene is TRBV19, the J gene TRBJ1-2; D is uncertain. CDR1 is LNHDA, CDR2 SQIVND, per germline (reference sequence). CDR3 size: 13 residues. V gave up 6 bases and J gave up 8 bases, with 16 bases separating them. The CDR3 region is CASRPEEVLGYTF. CDR3 bases: TGTGCCAGTAGGCCCGAAGAGGTGTTGGGCTACACCTTC. Drawing the rest from reference TRBV19 and TRBJ1-2, the complete variable domain is DGGITQSPKYLFRKEGQNVTLSCEQNLNHDAMYWYRQDPGQGLRLIYYSQIVNDFQKGDIAEGYSVSREKKESFPLTVTSAQKNPTAFYLCASRPEEVLGYTFGSGTRLTVV.

This chain joins TRBV29-1 and TRBJ2-5; TRBD2 matches 7 bases. Germline V lookup: CDR1 SQVTM, CDR2 ANQGSEA. The V and J ends lost 7 bases and 3 bases, in that order; junction bases with no gene match: 11. The CDR3 runs 14 residues. CDR3 amino acids: CSGTEASGEETQYF. In nucleotides, the CDR3 is TGCAGCGGCACGGAGGCTAGCGGTGAAGAGACCCAGTACTTC.

This chain connects TRBV30 to TRBJ1-5; 9 bases are a match to TRBD1. The V gene's germline CDR1 is GTSNPN and CDR2 SVGIG (reference sequence). V shed 1 base, J shed 5 bases, and the junction held 6 bases outside the gene matches. The CDR3 is 15 residues long. CDR3 loop: CAWSATGGSYQPQHF. CDR3 nucleotides: TGTGCCTGGAGTGCGACAGGGGGTAGTTATCAGCCCCAGCATTTT.

The rearrangement links TRBV18 to TRBJ1-1, with D uncertain. The germline V gene encodes CDR1 KGHSH and CDR2 LQKENI. CDR3 length: 13 amino acids. V was shortened by 5 bases and J by 1 base, with 8 bases between the two germline ends. DNA of the CDR3: TGTGCCAGCTCAAACCAGGAGAACACTGAAGCTTTCTTT. Its protein product is CASSNQENTEAFF.

The J gene is TRBJ2-3, the V gene TRBV5-4, with 8 bases identical to TRBD1. In germline, CDR1 is SGHNT, CDR2 YYREEE (reference sequence). The ends lost 2 bases at V and 6 bases at J; junction bases unmatched: 11. The CDR3 runs 16 residues. CDR3 sequence reads: CASSFARTGISDTQYF. CDR3 sequence (DNA): TGTGCCAGCAGCTTTGCCAGGACAGGGATTTCCGATACGCAGTATTTT. The variable domain in full, completed from reference TRBV5-4 and TRBJ2-3, reads ETGVTQSPTHLIKTRGQQVTLRCSSQSGHNTVSWYQQALGQGPQFIFQYYREEENGRGNFPPRFSGLQFPNYSSELNVNALELDDSALYLCASSFARTGISDTQYFGPGTRLTVL.

This clone was picked up one time. This rearrangement joins TRBV16 to TRBJ2-1; unclear D gene. The germline V gene encodes CDR1 KGHSY and CDR2 FQNENV. The CDR3 consists of 14 residues. The V end was cut by 8 bases, the J end by 11 bases, with 22 bases between. The CDR3 DNA sequence: TGTGCCAGCGGCTTAGCCGAAGTGGCGGTTAAGCAGTTCTTC. The encoded protein is CASGLAEVAVKQFF.

The chain joins TRBV29-1 to TRBJ2-7; 7 bases map to TRBD1. J lost 2 bases, V lost 5 bases, and 9 bases had no gene match. The CDR3 totals 14 residues. Germline CDR1 and CDR2: SQVTM and ANQGSEA. CDR3 sequence: CSVYPRGTTYEQYF. The CDR3 DNA reads as TGCAGCGTTTATCCCAGGGGGACAACCTACGAGCAGTACTTC.

The V call is TRBV6-5, the J call TRBJ1-1, with D hard to call. Germline CDR1 reads MNHEY; CDR2 reads SVGAGI. V was trimmed by 4 bases and J by 5 bases, leaving 14 bases between them. CDR3 length: 14 residues. The CDR3 DNA reads as TGTGCCAGCAGTTCATCGATCGCCAGTACTGAAGCTTTCTTT. Translated, it gives CASSSSIASTEAFF.

This sequence joins TRBV28 and TRBJ2-7, with 9 bases fitting TRBD1. The CDR3 has 13 residues. CDR1 is MDHEN, CDR2 SYDVKM, per germline. Losses at the gene ends were 8 bases for V and 6 bases for J; bases not matched to a gene: 8. CDR3 sequence (DNA): TGTGCCAGCTCCCGGGACAGGGTGAGCGAGCAGTACTTC. Protein product: CASSRDRVSEQYF. Filled out from reference TRBV28 and TRBJ2-7, the complete variable domain reads DVKVTQSSRYLVKRTGEKVFLECVQDMDHENMFWYRQDPGLGLRLIYFSYDVKMKEKGDIPEGYSVSREKKERFSLILESASTNQTSMYLCASSRDRVSEQYFGPGTRLTVT.

The CDR3 region is CASSDQTGTGKGGYTF. The DNA of the CDR3 is TGTGCCAGTAGCGATCAGACCGGGACAGGGAAGGGTGGCTACACCTTC. The gene calls are TRBV19 and TRBJ1-2; the match to TRBD1 covers 9 bases. This CDR3 has 16 amino acids. Germline V gene data show CDR1 as LNHDA and CDR2 as SQIVND (reference sequence). Unmatched junction bases numbered 15, after V lost 6 bases and J lost 7 bases. Full variable domain (rest looked up from reference TRBV19 and TRBJ1-2): DGGITQSPKYLFRKEGQNVTLSCEQNLNHDAMYWYRQDPGQGLRLIYYSQIVNDFQKGDIAEGYSVSREKKESFPLTVTSAQKNPTAFYLCASSDQTGTGKGGYTFGSGTRLTVV.

The J gene is TRBJ2-2, the V gene TRBV19; D is ambiguous. CDR1 and CDR2 from the germline V gene are LNHDA and SQIVND (reference sequence). This CDR3 contains 18 residues. V lost 5 bases, J lost 5 bases, and 24 bases lay in between. CDR3 region: CASSPHWSASTRTGELFF. DNA of the CDR3: TGTGCCAGTAGTCCTCACTGGAGCGCATCGACCCGAACCGGGGAGCTGTTTTTT.

This chain uses TRBV7-9 with TRBJ2-5; a weak D match, TRBD2 (6 bases). The V gene lost 5 bases and the J gene lost 1 base, with 8 bases spanning the gap. This CDR3 contains 13 residues. CDR1 SEHNR and CDR2 FQNEAQ come from the germline V gene (reference sequence). CDR3 region: CASSGGIQETQYF. The CDR3 region has the DNA TGTGCCAGCAGCGGGGGGATCCAAGAGACCCAGTACTTC.

This chain links TRBV19 with TRBJ1-4, with TRBD1 matching 11 bases. The CDR3 runs to 17 residues. The J segment lost 0 bases and the V segment lost 6 bases, leaving 6 bases of the junction unmatched. Germline V gives CDR1 LNHDA, CDR2 SQIVND (reference sequence). CDR3 DNA: TGTGCCAGTAGGATGGACAGGGGGCCAGCAACTAATGAAAAACTGTTTTTT. Encoded protein: CASRMDRGPATNEKLFF.

This rearrangement joins TRBV4-1 to TRBJ2-7; no firm D call. CDR3 length equals 14 residues. The V end lost 2 bases, the J end lost 2 bases, and 10 bases lay between the germline ends. Germline CDR1 is MGHRA and CDR2 is YSYEKL. CDR3 DNA sequence: TGCGCCAGCAGCCAAATAACAACCCCCTACGAGCAGTACTTC. Translating gives CASSQITTPYEQYF.

Written as DNA, the CDR3 is TGCGCCAGCAGCACGACAGGGGACGGGGGAAAGCAGTACTTC. Amino acids: CASSTTGDGGKQYF. The gene calls are TRBV5-1 and TRBJ2-7; 8 bases agree with TRBD1. V lost 4 bases, J lost 8 bases, and 11 bases stayed unmatched. This CDR3 has 14 amino acids. Germline V gene lookup returns CDR1 SGHRS and CDR2 YFSETQ.

The genes are TRBV27 and TRBJ2-1; 7 bases line up with TRBD1. V dropped 3 bases and J dropped 8; count of bases not matched to a gene: 4. Per the germline V gene, CDR1 is MNHEY and CDR2 is SMNVEV (reference sequence). CDR3 size: 13 residues. This CDR3 is CASSLGQSDEQFF. For the CDR3, the DNA is TGTGCCAGCAGTTTGGGACAGAGCGATGAGCAGTTCTTC.